These 31 T cell receptor beta chains were sequenced from one sample in a study of cytomegalovirus exposure and HLA in healthy donors. PCR was performed using 60 Vbeta and 13 Jbeta primers. TCRdb's copy holds only in-frame clones and misses some; the assay was immunoSEQ multiplex PCR. Of under 300,000 clones in the sample, 86% were seen once. Sequenced input: PBMCs. The receptors shown here come from a man aged 40-49 years in good health and CMV-seropositive.

The J gene is TRBJ1-1, the V gene TRBV25-1, with 8 bases aligning to TRBD1. Germline V gene data show CDR1 as MGHDK and CDR2 as SYGVNS. Losses at the gene ends were 4 bases for V and 8 bases for J; bases not matched to a gene: 9. This CDR3 has 14 amino acids. CDR3 DNA sequence: TGTGCCAGCAGTGCCCCCGGGACAGGAGACGAAGCTTTCTTT. It is translated as CASSAPGTGDEAFF.

Comment on this clone: Other DNA sequences from this sample encode an identical CDR3 as well. This chain uses TRBV27 with TRBJ2-1; 7 nucleotides match TRBD2. V lost 1 base, J lost 7 bases, and 1 base stayed unmatched. Germline CDR1 is MNHEY and CDR2 is SMNVEV (reference sequence). CDR3 length: 13 amino acids. CDR3 nucleotide sequence: TGTGCCAGCAGTTTATTGGGGGGGAATGAGCAGTTCTTC. It codes for CASSLLGGNEQFF.

This clone was detected only once. The chain combines TRBV6-1 with TRBJ2-7, with D hard to call. The CDR3 is made up of 11 amino acids. Germline V gene sequence: CDR1 MNHNS, CDR2 SASEGT. V lost 7 bases and J lost 4, with 8 bases in between. CDR3 in amino acids: CASTEWYEQYF. The CDR3 DNA is TGTGCCAGCACCGAGTGGTACGAGCAGTACTTC.

The V and J genes are TRBV7-9 and TRBJ1-2; no firm D call. The V gene lost 2 bases and the J gene lost 4 bases, with 11 bases spanning the gap. From germline, CDR1 is SEHNR and CDR2 FQNEAQ (reference sequence). CDR3 size: 14 residues. For the CDR3, the DNA is TGTGCCAGCAGCTTAATAGTCGGGTCCTATGGCTACACCTTC. Translation: CASSLIVGSYGYTF.

Only one count was recorded for this clone. The rearrangement joins TRBV28 to TRBJ2-7; D perhaps matches TRBD1 (5 bases). The V gene's germline CDR1 is MDHEN and CDR2 SYDVKM. The CDR3 spans 17 residues. Trimming shortened V by 4 bases and J by 1 base, and 20 bases separated the two germline ends. This CDR3 is CASSSTLWGSASYEQYF. DNA of the CDR3: TGTGCCAGCAGTTCGACCCTCTGGGGCTCCGCTTCCTACGAGCAGTACTTC.

The rearrangement joins TRBV5-4 to TRBJ2-5; 7 nucleotides line up with TRBD1. The J call may be wrong; the DNA end is better matched by TRBJ2-7. The CDR3 is 14 residues long. Germline loops: CDR1 SGHNT, CDR2 YYREEE (reference sequence). The CDR3 protein is CASSHRTGAYEQYF. In DNA form, the CDR3 reads TGTGCCAGCAGCCACCGTACAGGGGCCTACGAGCAGTACTTC.

This clone was detected once. The chain combines TRBV2 with TRBJ1-5, with TRBD1 identical over 7 bases. Germline V gene data show CDR1 as SNHLY and CDR2 as FYNNEI. The trim removed 5 bases at V and 8 bases at J, leaving 6 bases unmatched. The CDR3 extends over 13 amino acids. The CDR3 DNA reads as TGTGCCAGCAGTCGACAGGGCCTGGAGCCCCAGCATTTT. Amino acids: CASSRQGLEPQHF.

CDR3 loop: CASAKQENTEAFF. DNA of the CDR3: TGTGCCTCCGCAAAACAGGAGAACACTGAAGCTTTCTTT. V usage is TRBV11-3 and J usage is TRBJ1-1; D perhaps matches TRBD1 (5 bases). Germline V gene lookup returns CDR1 SGHNT and CDR2 YENEEA. The CDR3 is 13 residues long. The germline V and J ends were trimmed by 11 bases and 1 base, with 14 bases remaining between them.

V and J are TRBV28 and TRBJ2-5; the match to TRBD1 covers 12 bases. The J call may be wrong; the DNA end is better matched by TRBJ2-7. This CDR3 has 15 amino acids. Per the germline V gene, CDR1 is MDHEN and CDR2 is SYDVKM. The CDR3 DNA reads TGTGCCAGCAGTACCCGGGACAGGGGGCCCTACGAGCAGTACTTC. It translates to CASSTRDRGPYEQYF.

The chain recombines TRBV4-2 with TRBJ1-5, with D possibly TRBD1 on 5 matching bases. Germline CDR1 is LGHNA and CDR2 is YNFKEQ. V was shortened by 0 bases and J by 4 bases, with 13 bases between the two germline ends. The CDR3 is made up of 16 amino acids. DNA of the CDR3: TGTGCCAGCAGCCAAGATCCGGGTGCAGGGAATCAGCCCCAGCATTTT. Translated, it gives CASSQDPGAGNQPQHF.

The V gene is TRBV5-5, the J gene TRBJ2-3; the match to TRBD2 covers 7 bases. The CDR3 loop spans 16 amino acids. The V gene's germline CDR1 is SGHKS and CDR2 YYEKEE (reference sequence). V lost 3 bases to trimming and J lost 3 bases; unmatched junction nucleotides: 10. Here the CDR3 reads CASSWALAGATDTQYF. The CDR3 coding sequence is TGTGCCAGCAGCTGGGCGCTGGCGGGAGCGACAGATACGCAGTATTTT.

For this clone: This CDR3 fails to terminate in the conserved phenylalanine or tryptophan, so it likely reflects a read error. The chain links TRBV7-9 to TRBJ1-2, with 7 bases fitting TRBD1. V lost 5 bases to trimming and J lost 7 bases; unmatched junction nucleotides: 4. Looked up from germline, CDR1 is SEHNR and CDR2 is FQNEAQ (reference sequence). This CDR3 contains 12 residues. CDR3 amino acids: CASSRTGGGYTC. The CDR3 DNA reads TGTGCCAGCAGCCGGACAGGCGGTGGCTACACCTGC.

This chain uses TRBV18 with TRBJ2-4; D is ambiguous. The V end was cut by 3 bases, the J end by 2 bases, with 11 bases between. The CDR3 runs 15 residues. From germline, CDR1 is KGHSH and CDR2 LQKENI. The CDR3 region is CASSPASHPKNIQYF. The CDR3 coding sequence is TGTGCCAGCTCACCGGCCAGTCACCCCAAAAACATTCAGTACTTC.

V gene TRBV6-6 combines with J gene TRBJ2-1; D not resolved. Germline-derived CDR1 and CDR2 are MNHNY and SVGAGI (reference sequence). Trimming took off 6 bases at V and 7 bases at J, with 16 bases between the two ends. The CDR3 has 14 amino acids. The CDR3 loop is CASSPRPESNEQFF. Here the CDR3 DNA reads TGTGCCAGCAGCCCGAGGCCGGAGAGTAATGAGCAGTTCTTC.

The rearrangement joins TRBV2 to TRBJ1-1; D unclear. Germline V gene sequence: CDR1 SNHLY, CDR2 FYNNEI. Trimming took 1 base from V and 1 from J, leaving 13 bases between them. This CDR3 is 16 amino acids long. The CDR3 region has the DNA TGTGCCAGCAGTGAAGGAGACTACCAGAGGAACACTGAAGCTTTCTTT. This sequence encodes CASSEGDYQRNTEAFF.

The V call is TRBV5-6, the J call TRBJ1-5; 7 nucleotides match TRBD1. V shed 2 bases and J 3 bases; nucleotides not matched to a gene: 5. The CDR3 contains 15 residues. Germline V gives CDR1 SGHDT, CDR2 YYEEEE. This chain's CDR3 is CASSFWTGHNQPQHF. The CDR3 bases are TGTGCCAGCAGCTTCTGGACAGGTCACAATCAGCCCCAGCATTTT.

Details on this clone: The junction shows a germline mismatch at one end, possibly a read error. CDR3 sequence reads: CASSPRLAGGLFF. The CDR3, as DNA: TGTGCCAGCAGCCCCAGACTAGCCGGGGGGCTGTTTTTT. The rearrangement uses TRBV2 and TRBJ2-2; 7 bases match TRBD2. The V gene's germline CDR1 is SNHLY and CDR2 FYNNEI. The CDR3 contains 13 residues.

This clone came up many times. V is TRBV19 and J is TRBJ2-1, with 10 bases that match TRBD1. CDR1 and CDR2 from the germline V gene are LNHDA and SQIVND (reference sequence). With V trimmed by 6 bases and J by 5 bases, 4 bases remained unmatched. This CDR3 has 14 amino acids. The CDR3 protein is CASRTGGLNNEQFF. The CDR3 DNA reads as TGTGCCAGTAGGACAGGGGGCCTTAACAATGAGCAGTTCTTC. Variable domain in full (rest from reference TRBV19 and TRBJ2-1): DGGITQSPKYLFRKEGQNVTLSCEQNLNHDAMYWYRQDPGQGLRLIYYSQIVNDFQKGDIAEGYSVSREKKESFPLTVTSAQKNPTAFYLCASRTGGLNNEQFFGPGTRLTVL.

The chain has TRBV29-1 and TRBJ2-5; TRBD2 might be the D (7 bases). Germline CDR1 and CDR2: SQVTM and ANQGSEA. CDR3 length equals 14 residues. V was clipped by 1 base and J by 5 bases, with 14 bases between them. CDR3 nucleotides: TGCAGCGTTGAAGTCGGGGGGCTCGGGGAGACCCAGTACTTC. Translating gives CSVEVGGLGETQYF.

This chain uses TRBV5-1 with TRBJ1-2; TRBD1 aligns across 10 bases. This CDR3 has 15 residues. The germline CDR1 and CDR2 sequences are SGHRS and YFSETQ. V shed 1 base, J shed 8 bases, and the junction held 8 bases outside the gene matches. CDR3 DNA: TGCGCCAGCAGCTTGATGGGACAGGGGTTTAACGGCTACACCTTC. Amino acid sequence: CASSLMGQGFNGYTF.

The chain employs TRBV29-1 and TRBJ2-1, with 10 bases identical to TRBD2. The junction had 10 bases not matched to a gene; V was cut back by 4 bases and J by 7 bases. Germline CDR1 reads SQVTM; CDR2 reads ANQGSEA. The CDR3 consists of 15 residues. As DNA, the CDR3 is TGCAGCGTTGTTCCGGCTAGCGGGAGTAGGAATGAGCAGTTCTTC. Protein: CSVVPASGSRNEQFF.

The rearrangement links TRBV28 to TRBJ2-3; 12 bases are a match to TRBD2. Trimming took 0 bases from V and 3 from J; bases not matched to a gene: 10. Per the germline V gene, CDR1 is MDHEN and CDR2 is SYDVKM. The CDR3 is 19 amino acids. The CDR3 protein is CASSLWTSGRALVTDTQYF. The DNA for the CDR3 is TGTGCCAGCAGTTTATGGACTAGCGGGAGAGCTTTGGTGACAGATACGCAGTATTTT.

The chain combines TRBV4-2 with TRBJ1-5; tentative D call: TRBD1 (5 bases). The V end lost 4 bases, the J end lost 4 bases, and 14 bases lay between the germline ends. Per germline, CDR1 LGHNA and CDR2 YNFKEQ. CDR3 length: 15 amino acids. The DNA of the CDR3 is TGTGCCAGCAGCCCGGAGGGACGACCAAATCAGCCCCAGCATTTT. Translating it yields CASSPEGRPNQPQHF.

The J gene is TRBJ2-1, the V gene TRBV6-4, with D perhaps TRBD1 (5 bases). V dropped 5 bases and J dropped 1 base, with 6 bases sitting between them. The CDR3 length is 13 residues. CDR1 and CDR2 (germline): MRHNA, SNTAGT. The CDR3 protein is CASSQGSYNEQFF. DNA for the CDR3: TGTGCCAGCAGTCAGGGTTCCTACAATGAGCAGTTCTTC.

The J gene is TRBJ2-2, the V gene TRBV5-1; TRBD2 agrees at 10 bases. V was pared by 0 bases and J by 4 bases, with 9 bases of the junction left unmatched. The germline gives CDR1 SGHRS, CDR2 YFSETQ. The CDR3 is made up of 18 amino acids. The CDR3 nucleotides read TGCGCCAGCAGCTTGGTCCCTAGCGGGAGTCGCGTCACCGGGGAGCTGTTTTTT. Its translation: CASSLVPSGSRVTGELFF.

V and J are TRBV5-1 and TRBJ1-1, with D maybe TRBD1 (6 bases). Trimming left V 8 bases short and J 5 bases short, with 13 bases between. The germline gives CDR1 SGHRS, CDR2 YFSETQ. The CDR3 length is 12 residues. The CDR3 region has the DNA TGCGCCAGTACAGGGAAGAGTACTGAAGCTTTCTTT. Its translation: CASTGKSTEAFF. The variable domain in full, completed from reference TRBV5-1 and TRBJ1-1, reads KAGVTQTPRYLIKTRGQQVTLSCSPISGHRSVSWYQQTPGQGLQFLFEYFSETQRNKGNFPGRFSGRQFSNSRSEMNVSTLELGDSALYLCASTGKSTEAFFGQGTRLTVV.

This chain joins TRBV28 and TRBJ1-4; D is perhaps TRBD1 (6 bases). Germline values: CDR1 MDHEN, CDR2 SYDVKM. This CDR3 region has 16 residues. Trimming shortened V by 2 bases and J by 6 bases, and 16 bases separated the two germline ends. CDR3 sequence reads: CASSLVGARVDEKLFF. The CDR3 nucleotides read TGTGCCAGCAGTTTAGTGGGGGCTCGGGTGGATGAAAAACTGTTTTTT.

The chain is built from TRBV6-5 and TRBJ2-4, with a tentative D call TRBD2 (6 bases). Trimming removed 6 bases from V and 8 bases from J, with 20 bases in between. Germline CDR1 reads MNHEY; CDR2 reads SVGAGI. The CDR3 length is 15 residues. The CDR3 region is CASSSRGGKVYIQYF. The CDR3 region has the DNA TGTGCCAGCAGCTCCCGTGGCGGGAAGGTATACATTCAGTACTTC.

The V gene is TRBV10-3, the J gene TRBJ2-5; D is perhaps TRBD1 (6 bases). The tail of the sequence fits TRBJ2-7 better, so the J call may be wrong. This CDR3 has 16 residues. Germline CDR1 and CDR2: ENHRY and SYGVKD. The CDR3: CAISEPLRDKSYEQYF. The CDR3 bases are TGTGCCATCAGTGAGCCGCTCCGGGACAAAAGCTACGAGCAGTACTTC.

V and J are TRBV19 and TRBJ1-5; D possibly corresponds to TRBD1 (6 bases). V was shortened by 8 bases and J by 4 bases, with 15 bases between the two germline ends. Germline loops: CDR1 LNHDA, CDR2 SQIVND (reference sequence). The CDR3 spans 14 residues. CDR3 sequence: CASGWGPGNQPQHF. DNA for the CDR3: TGTGCCAGTGGGTGGGGGCCGGGGAATCAGCCCCAGCATTTT.

Only one count was recorded for this clone. The V gene is TRBV29-1, the J gene TRBJ1-2; 7 bases align to TRBD1. Trimming removed 6 bases from V and 4 bases from J; junction bases left unmatched: 5. The CDR3 spans 12 residues. Germline CDR1 is SQVTM and CDR2 is ANQGSEA. The CDR3 nucleotides read TGCAGCGTCGCGACAGGGCTCTATGGCTACACCTTC. This sequence encodes CSVATGLYGYTF.